These T cell receptor beta chains were read from a single sample in a study of blood T cell repertoires in COVID-19. TCRdb's copy holds only in-frame clones and misses some; the assay was immunoSEQ multiplex PCR. Found here are around 160,000 clones, 80% to 90% of them singletons; the top ten hold around 8%. Sequences were obtained from peripheral blood. The receptors were sampled from a woman aged 55-69 years with COVID-19, enrolled during active disease. CDR3s include the opening cysteine and the closing phenylalanine or tryptophan. A D gene is named only where the DNA matches it firmly. Clone size is given for some rows only: seen once, a few or many times, or a class if the clone is expanded.

j_gene	v_gene	d_gene	abundance	CDR3aa	CDR3nt
TRBJ1-2	TRBV7-3	TRBD1	NA	CASSSTGVNYGYTF	TGTGCCAGCAGCTCTACAGGGGTGAACTATGGCTACACCTTC
TRBJ2-7	TRBV3-1/TRBV3-2	NA	NA	CASTRTTTREQYF	TGTGCCAGCACTCGAACGACTACACGCGAGCAGTACTTC
TRBJ2-6	TRBV7-3	NA	once	CASSLTRVIGANVLTF	TGTGCCAGCAGCTTAACGAGGGTAATTGGGGCCAACGTCCTGACTTTC
TRBJ1-3	TRBV3-1/TRBV3-2	NA	NA	CASTLNRVSGNTIYF	TGTGCCAGCACCCTAAACAGGGTTTCAGGAAACACCATATATTTT
TRBJ2-3	TRBV4-2	NA	NA	CASSQDLDTQYF	TGTGCCAGCAGCCAAGACCTTGATACGCAGTATTTT
TRBJ2-1	TRBV7-9	NA	NA	CASSPDRDWNEQFF	TGTGCCAGCAGCCCCGATCGGGATTGGAATGAGCAGTTCTTC
TRBJ1-1	TRBV19	NA	NA	CASSPLPGDGTEAFF	TGTGCCAGTAGTCCCCTGCCAGGGGACGGCACTGAAGCTTTCTTT
TRBJ2-2	TRBV27	NA	NA	CASRPGTPPVGELFF	TGTGCCAGCAGACCCGGGACTCCTCCTGTCGGGGAGCTGTTTTTT
TRBJ2-7	TRBV5-1	TRBD1	NA	CASSFGTESYEQYF	TGCGCCAGCAGCTTCGGGACAGAGTCCTACGAGCAGTACTTC
TRBJ2-5	TRBV5-4	NA	NA	CASSLDSQETQYF	TGTGCCAGCAGCTTGGACAGCCAAGAGACCCAGTACTTC
TRBJ1-1	TRBV19	TRBD1	few	CASVGQSDMNTEAFF	TGTGCCAGTGTGGGACAGTCCGATATGAACACTGAAGCTTTCTTT
TRBJ2-7	TRBV9	NA	NA	CASSVDPGLSSYEQYF	TGTGCCAGCAGCGTAGATCCGGGACTCAGCTCCTACGAGCAGTACTTC
TRBJ1-2	TRBV5-1	NA	NA	CASSLGAGDNYGYTF	TGCGCCAGCAGCTTGGGGGCAGGGGATAACTATGGCTACACCTTC
TRBJ2-5	TRBV3-1/TRBV3-2	NA	NA	CASSQVTHGTQYF	TGTGCCAGCAGCCAAGTCACACATGGGACCCAGTACTTC
TRBJ1-1	TRBV27	NA	NA	CASSSRGSNTEAFF	TGTGCCAGCAGTTCGCGAGGGTCGAACACTGAAGCTTTCTTT
TRBJ1-5	TRBV6-5	TRBD1	NA	CASSSQGAGQPQHF	TGTGCCAGCAGTAGTCAGGGGGCGGGTCAGCCCCAGCATTTT
TRBJ1-2	TRBV9	TRBD1	NA	CASRRTGQGNGYTF	TGTGCCAGCAGGAGGACGGGACAGGGGAATGGCTACACCTTC
TRBJ1-1	TRBV3-1/TRBV3-2	NA	NA	CASSPSGGNTEAFF	TGTGCCAGCAGCCCCAGCGGCGGGAACACTGAAGCTTTCTTT
TRBJ2-3	TRBV15	NA	NA	CATSRDHLGADTQYF	TGTGCCACCAGCAGAGATCATCTGGGCGCAGATACGCAGTATTTT
TRBJ1-6	TRBV5-4	TRBD1	NA	CASSRDRASSPLHF	TGTGCCAGCAGCCGGGACAGGGCAAGTTCACCCCTCCACTTT
TRBJ2-7	TRBV30	NA	NA	CAWRQVGAYEQYF	TGTGCCTGGAGGCAGGTGGGTGCCTACGAGCAGTACTTC
TRBJ2-3	TRBV7-2	NA	NA	CASSSTRTDTQYF	TGTGCCAGCAGCTCGACTCGCACAGATACGCAGTATTTT
TRBJ1-4	TRBV4-1	TRBD1	few	CASSPGTGVADEKLFF	TGCGCCAGCAGCCCCGGGACAGGGGTAGCGGATGAAAAACTGTTTTTT
TRBJ2-5	TRBV4-1	TRBD2	once	CASSQVGRGGETQYF	TGCGCCAGCAGCCAAGTTGGGAGGGGCGGGGAGACCCAGTACTTC
TRBJ2-3	TRBV27	TRBD2	few	CASSLRWLAGDTQYF	TGTGCCAGCAGTTTGCGGTGGCTAGCGGGAGATACGCAGTATTTT
TRBJ1-4	TRBV18	TRBD1	NA	CASSPKRGLGEKLFF	TGTGCCAGCTCACCAAAGAGGGGGCTAGGTGAAAAACTGTTTTTT
TRBJ2-1	TRBV4-3	TRBD2	NA	CASSQGLAVSYNEQFF	TGCGCCAGCAGCCAGGGACTAGCGGTATCCTACAATGAGCAGTTCTTC
TRBJ2-5	TRBV11-3	NA	NA	CASSLDAPTSSETQYF	TGTGCCAGCAGCTTAGACGCCCCGACTAGTTCGGAGACCCAGTACTTC
TRBJ1-1	TRBV4-2	NA	NA	CASSQDPAGTEAFF	TGTGCCAGCAGCCAAGATCCGGCAGGCACTGAAGCTTTCTTT
TRBJ1-1	TRBV3-1/TRBV3-2	NA	NA	CASSLRTDSTEAFF	TGTGCCAGCAGCCTCAGGACAGACAGCACTGAAGCTTTCTTT
TRBJ1-4	TRBV5-4	NA	NA	CASSSAAGSNEKLFF	TGTGCCAGCAGTTCCGCGGCAGGGTCCAATGAAAAACTGTTTTTT
TRBJ2-5	TRBV24-1	NA	NA	CATSGRGEETQYF	TGTGCCACCAGTGGCAGGGGCGAAGAGACCCAGTACTTC
TRBJ1-1	TRBV9	NA	NA	CASSVGTRGTGTEAFF	TGTGCCAGCAGCGTAGGCACTCGGGGGACTGGGACTGAAGCTTTCTTT
TRBJ2-7	TRBV10-3	TRBD1	NA	CAISVDGWDREQYF	TGTGCCATCAGTGTCGACGGTTGGGACAGGGAGCAGTACTTC
TRBJ2-7	TRBV10-3	TRBD2	NA	CAIRGEGSSYEQYF	TGTGCCATCAGGGGGGAGGGGAGCTCCTACGAGCAGTACTTC
TRBJ2-7	TRBV19	NA	NA	CASSILWQGGSYEQYF	TGTGCCAGTAGTATCTTGTGGCAGGGGGGCTCCTACGAGCAGTACTTC
TRBJ2-7	TRBV29-1	NA	NA	CSVANRDILEQYF	TGCAGCGTGGCCAATCGGGACATCCTAGAGCAGTACTTC
TRBJ2-1	TRBV29-1	NA	NA	CSVEDRTLRDEQFF	TGCAGCGTTGAAGACAGGACATTACGCGATGAGCAGTTCTTC
TRBJ1-2	TRBV15	TRBD1	NA	CATSRPSGTAYYGYTF	TGTGCCACCAGCAGGCCTAGCGGGACAGCCTACTATGGCTACACCTTC
TRBJ2-3	TRBV5-1	NA	NA	CASSPGDFTDTQYF	TGCGCCAGCAGCCCCGGTGACTTCACAGATACGCAGTATTTT
TRBJ2-3	TRBV5-8	TRBD2	NA	CASSLGLATDTQYF	TGTGCCAGCAGCTTGGGACTAGCGACAGATACGCAGTATTTT
TRBJ2-7	TRBV20-1	TRBD2	NA	CSASDPSGGNDEQYF	TGCAGTGCTAGTGACCCCAGCGGGGGGAACGACGAGCAGTACTTC